This is a list of T cell receptor beta chains from one sample in a study of T cells during gluten challenge in celiac disease. Via MiXCR, TCRdb re-called the single-cell sequencing reads, giving one row per CDR3 protein. The table records 300 to 400 distinct CDR3 sequences, about 45% of them present only once. Sequencing was performed on gluten-specific CD4+ T cells sorted from blood using tetramers, taken at baseline or on day 6, 14 or 28 of gluten challenge (not recorded which). The receptors shown here come from a male donor with celiac disease. The CDR3 runs from the conserved cysteine through the conserved F or W. D genes are given only for firm matches. Only part of the rows carry a size: once, few, many, or a class if the clone is expanded.

d_gene	j_gene	v_gene	abundance	CDR3nt	CDR3aa
TRBD1	TRBJ2-7	TRBV27	NA	TGTGCCAGCGACCCTGACAGGGGGAGCTTCCTCCACGAGCAGTACTTC	CASDPDRGSFLHEQYF
TRBD1	TRBJ1-6	TRBV7-3	large	TGTGCCAGCAGCCTGACAGGGTGGGATTCACCCCTCCACTTT	CASSLTGWDSPLHF
NA	TRBJ1-6	TRBV4-2	NA	TGTGCCAGCACCCTGTCTGGGAGCTCCTATAATTCACCCACCAGCTCAGCTTCTTCACTTCTCCACTTT	CASTLSGSSYNSPTSSASSLLHF
NA	TRBJ2-1	TRBV5-4	once	TGTGCCAACAGCTTAGGAGGACAGTACAATGAGCAGTTCTTC	CANSLGGQYNEQFF
TRBD2	TRBJ2-2	TRBV15	NA	TGTGCCACCAGCAGAGATCAGACTAGCTTATCTAAAGGGAACACCGGGGAGCTGTTTTTT	CATSRDQTSLSKGNTGELFF
NA	TRBJ2-5	TRBV9	hyperexpanded	TGTGCCAGCAGCGTAGGTGGTGATCAAGAGACCCAGTACTTC	CASSVGGDQETQYF
NA	TRBJ1-5	TRBV2	large	TGTGCCAGCAGGGAGGGAGTCTGGCGGGGCAATCAGCCCCAGCATTTT	CASREGVWRGNQPQHF
TRBD2	TRBJ2-1	TRBV5-1	NA	TGCGCCAGCAGCGCCTTGGGCGCGGGAGGAAACAATGAGCAGTTCTTC	CASSALGAGGNNEQFF
TRBD2	TRBJ2-2	TRBV7-6	NA	TGTGCCAGCAGCTTAGCCATGGGACTAGAGGACACCGGGGAGCTGTTTTTT	CASSLAMGLEDTGELFF
NA	TRBJ2-4	TRBV4-3	hyperexpanded	TGCGCCAGCAGCCAAGTGGAGGGGGCACGAGCCAAAAACATTCAGTACTTC	CASSQVEGARAKNIQYF
TRBD1	TRBJ2-7	TRBV5-5	NA	TGTGCCAGCAGCTCCCGAGGGACAGATGGCTCCTACGAGCAGTACTTC	CASSSRGTDGSYEQYF
TRBD1	TRBJ2-1	TRBV7-6	large	TGTGCCAGCAGCGCAGTAGTCAGACAGGGGGCAAATGAGCAGTTCTTC	CASSAVVRQGANEQFF
NA	TRBJ2-5	TRBV4-3	large	TGCGCCAGCAGCCAAACAGGAGTTTGGGAGACCCAGTACTTC	CASSQTGVWETQYF
NA	TRBJ2-1	TRBV7-2	NA	TGTGCCAGCAGCTTATACCCCGGGACCTACTACAATGAGCAGTTCTTC	CASSLYPGTYYNEQFF
NA	TRBJ2-7	TRBV12-5	NA	TGTGCTAGTGGTTTGGTAATGGGGAGGGGGAGCTACTACGAGCAGTACTTC	CASGLVMGRGSYYEQYF
NA	TRBJ2-3	TRBV7-2	NA	TGTGCCAGCAGCGTGCGAACCACAGATACGCAGTATTTT	CASSVRTTDTQYF
NA	TRBJ1-2	TRBV7-2	NA	TGTGCCAGCAGCTTAGCGGCGGGGTTAACTAACTATGGCTACACCTTC	CASSLAAGLTNYGYTF
NA	TRBJ2-7	TRBV12-3/TRBV12-4	few	TGTGCCAGCAGGCCCAGGGGGGCGCCTTCCTACGAGCAGTACTTC	CASRPRGAPSYEQYF
TRBD2	TRBJ2-1	TRBV7-9	few	TGTGCCAGCAGCTACGGGACTAGTTACAATGAGCAGCTCTTC	CASSYGTSYNEQLF
TRBD2	TRBJ2-3	TRBV7-2	NA	TGTGCCAGCAGCTTTAGGGCGGGAGGAGTGGATACGCAGTATTTT	CASSFRAGGVDTQYF
NA	TRBJ2-3	TRBV7-2	NA	TGTGCCAGCTCCCCTCAGGGGGGAGGCCAGGAGAATACGCAGTATTTT	CASSPQGGGQENTQYF
TRBD2	TRBJ2-5	TRBV7-6	few	TGTGCCAGCAGCTGGCTAGCGGGAGGCAGCGAGACCCAGTACTTC	CASSWLAGGSETQYF
NA	TRBJ2-7	TRBV10-2	NA	TGCGCCAGCAGTGCCCAACGAGAAGGCGAGCAGTACTTC	CASSAQREGEQYF
NA	TRBJ1-6	TRBV5-6	NA	TGTGCCAGCAGCTTGGGACAAGGTACGTCCCTCCACTTT	CASSLGQGTSLHF
TRBD1	TRBJ1-2	TRBV20-1	NA	TGCAGTGCTGGCGGGACAGGGGTGTCCGACTATGGCTACACCTTC	CSAGGTGVSDYGYTF
NA	TRBJ1-6	TRBV9	NA	TGTGCCAGCAACCCGTGGGGGGACAATAATTCACCCCTCCACTTT	CASNPWGDNNSPLHF
NA	TRBJ2-3	TRBV5-6	few	TGTGCCAGCAGTTTTACAGATACGCAGTATTTT	CASSFTDTQYF
NA	TRBJ2-4	TRBV19	NA	TGTGCCAGTAGTCCCGGGCGGCTGATAGCCAAAAACATTCAGTACTTC	CASSPGRLIAKNIQYF
NA	TRBJ2-1	TRBV4-1	NA	TGCGCCAGCAGCTGGACACGTAGCTCCTACAATGAGCAGTTCTTC	CASSWTRSSYNEQFF
NA	TRBJ2-4	TRBV7-2	hyperexpanded	TGTGCCAGCAGCTCCCGTGGGGGGAACATTCAGTACTTC	CASSSRGGNIQYF
NA	TRBJ1-2	TRBV18	few	TGTGCCAGCTCACCCCGGGCGGGGCAGTCCTATGGCTACACCTTC	CASSPRAGQSYGYTF
TRBD1	TRBJ2-7	TRBV5-5	NA	TGTGCCAGCAACTCCCGAGGGACAGATGGCTCCTACGAGCAGTACTTC	CASNSRGTDGSYEQYF
NA	TRBJ2-3	TRBV4-2	few	TGTGCCAGCAGCCAAGATCCTATCGGTGGCACAGATACGCAGTATTTT	CASSQDPIGGTDTQYF
NA	TRBJ2-4	TRBV27	NA	TGTGCCAGCGGTAGCCTCCTCAGGGAAAACATTCAGTACTTC	CASGSLLRENIQYF
TRBD2	TRBJ2-2	TRBV5-1	NA	TGCGCCAGCAGCCTGGGACTAGCGGGGCGAACCGGGGAGCTGTTTTTT	CASSLGLAGRTGELFF
NA	TRBJ2-7	TRBV20-1	NA	TGCAGTGCTAGCCCCGGACAGACCTACGAGCAGTACTTC	CSASPGQTYEQYF
NA	TRBJ1-4	TRBV6-1	few	TGTGCCAGCAGTGAAGTGGCAGGGTACGAAAAACTGTTTTTT	CASSEVAGYEKLFF
NA	TRBJ2-7	TRBV5-1	hyperexpanded	TGCGCCAGCGCCATATTCGGCATGGCGGTGAACTACGAGCAGTACTTC	CASAIFGMAVNYEQYF
TRBD2	TRBJ2-7	TRBV4-2	few	TGTGCCAGCAACACTAGCGGGAGAGGTGAGCAGTACTTC	CASNTSGRGEQYF
NA	TRBJ1-4	TRBV5-5	hyperexpanded	TGTGCCAGCAGTCCCGCATCCACACAGGGAGAAAAACTGTTTTTT	CASSPASTQGEKLFF